This T cell receptor beta chain came from a study of beta chain features in type 1 diabetes. At the level of the study: Examination covered roughly 100,000,000 sorted cells spanning all samples.

Study observations and caveats: Naive, central memory and regulatory TCRB repertoires appeared more similar among patients than healthy donors. Junctions at VDJ sites from type 1 diabetes patients had fewer insertions and more deletions. PCR might preferentially amplify shorter templates, equally in patients and controls.

cDNA synthesis used the whole RNA isolate, giving expressed TCRB sequences. The repertoire was sequenced with immunoSEQ multiplex PCR; TCRdb's copy has only in-frame clones and lacks some. Of 900,000 or so clones in the sample, 15% to 20% were seen once. The sample holds a few counts of this clone. Its antigen is not identified. CDR1 and CDR2 from the germline V gene are SGHVS and FNYEAQ. This CDR3 spans 11 amino acids. Sequenced sample: naive CD4+ T cells from blood. This sequence originates from a woman aged 18-29 years in good health. The chain employs TRBV7-6 and TRBJ1-1, with TRBD1 matching 7 bases. CDR3 DNA sequence: TGTGGTAACGGCAGGGGGACTGAAGCTTTCTTT. Protein product: CGNGRGTEAFF. The full variable domain, rest sourced from reference TRBV7-6 and TRBJ1-1, is GAGVSQSPRYKVTKRGQDVALRCDPISGHVSLYWYRQALGQGPEFLTYFNYEAQQDKSGLPNDRFSAERPEGSISTLTIQRTEQRDSAMYRCGNGRGTEAFFGQGTRLTVV.